The source of this T cell receptor beta chain is a study of cytomegalovirus exposure and HLA in healthy donors. Primers included in the PCR were 60 Vbeta and 13 Jbeta primers. Measured with immunoSEQ multiplex PCR; TCRdb has only the in-frame clones, and not every one. Of around 100,000 clones in the sample, 79% were seen once. This CDR3 region has 13 residues. Germline V CDR1 and CDR2: SGHDT, YYEEEE. This clone has a handful of counts. The junction and the germline gene differ at one end; a read error may be behind it. The V gene is TRBV5-6, the J gene TRBJ1-1, with D unresolved. The sequencing sample was made of PBMCs. The TCR was taken from a woman between 18 and 30 years old in good health and CMV-seropositive. Here the CDR3 DNA reads TGTGCCAGCAGTTTGGGGTCCCCGAGTCTTGCTTTCTTT. This encodes CASSLGSPSLAFF.